The rows below give T cell receptor beta chains drawn from one sample of a study of blood T cell repertoires in COVID-19. The assay was immunoSEQ multiplex PCR, and TCRdb's table has in-frame clones only and misses some. The sample lists approximately 180,000 clones, 80% to 90% occurring once. The sample was peripheral blood. Receptor source: a man aged 35 to 55 with active or convalescent COVID-19. CDR3s include the opening cysteine and the closing phenylalanine or tryptophan. Each record gives: clone size, CDR3 length, V gene, J gene, D gene, CDR3 DNA, CDR3 protein. D genes are given only for firm matches. Clone size, where shown, is once, few, many, or a class for clones that have expanded.

size: -
length: 15
V: TRBV20-1
J: TRBJ1-1
D: TRBD1
DNA: TGCAGTGCTAGTCTGGACAGGGGGCAGGACACTGAAGCTTTCTTT
CDR3: CSASLDRGQDTEAFF

size: -
length: 17
V: TRBV2
J: TRBJ1-2
D: TRBD1
DNA: TGTGCCAGCAGCCCAGGGGGGACAGCAGGCCGGAACTATGGCTACACCTTC
CDR3: CASSPGGTAGRNYGYTF

size: -
length: 16
V: TRBV5-5
J: TRBJ2-1
D: TRBD2
DNA: TGTGCCAGCAGCTTTCTCGACGGGGGGGACTACAATGAGCAGTTCTTC
CDR3: CASSFLDGGDYNEQFF

size: -
length: 15
V: TRBV5-5
J: TRBJ1-5
D: TRBD1
DNA: TGTGCCAGCAGCTATCTCCAGGGGGTCGGGCAGCCCCAGCATTTT
CDR3: CASSYLQGVGQPQHF

size: -
length: 16
V: TRBV18
J: TRBJ1-2
D: TRBD1
DNA: TGTGCCAGCTCACCACCCCGGACAGGGTATAGCTATGGCTACACCTTC
CDR3: CASSPPRTGYSYGYTF

size: -
length: 12
V: TRBV4-1
J: TRBJ1-4
D: -
DNA: TGCGCCAGCAGCCGACCAGGGGAAAAACTGTTTTTT
CDR3: CASSRPGEKLFF

size: few
length: 12
V: TRBV29-1
J: TRBJ1-2
D: -
DNA: TGCAGCGTTACGACGGGGGACTATGGCTACACCTTC
CDR3: CSVTTGDYGYTF

size: -
length: 15
V: TRBV6-5
J: TRBJ2-3
D: -
DNA: TGTGCCAGCAGTTCCCCTATCGGGGGCACAGATACGCAGTATTTT
CDR3: CASSSPIGGTDTQYF

size: -
length: 16
V: TRBV7-2
J: TRBJ2-1
D: TRBD1
DNA: TGTGCCAGCAGCCCCGGAGTCGGGACAGGGGGAGGTGAGCAGTTCTTC
CDR3: CASSPGVGTGGGEQFF

size: -
length: 17
V: TRBV5-8
J: TRBJ2-1
D: TRBD2
DNA: TGTGCCAGCAGCCCGCCGGGGACTATCATTTCCTACAATGAGCAGTTCTTC
CDR3: CASSPPGTIISYNEQFF

size: -
length: 15
V: TRBV30
J: TRBJ1-1
D: -
DNA: TGTGCCTGGAGCCTTGTTGGCCAACTGAACACTGAAGCTTTCTTT
CDR3: CAWSLVGQLNTEAFF

size: -
length: 16
V: TRBV6-5
J: TRBJ2-1
D: -
DNA: TGTGCCAGCAGTTACTCACCGCGGGGGCTCTACAATGAGCAGTTCTTC
CDR3: CASSYSPRGLYNEQFF

size: -
length: 13
V: TRBV9
J: TRBJ1-1
D: -
DNA: TGTGCCAGCACTCGGGGAGGGGGTTCTGAAGCTTTCTTT
CDR3: CASTRGGGSEAFF

size: -
length: 16
V: TRBV30
J: TRBJ2-1
D: TRBD2
DNA: TGTGCCTGGAGTGTAGGTGGGACTAGCGGGGGGGATGAGCAGTTCTTC
CDR3: CAWSVGGTSGGDEQFF

size: few
length: 18
V: TRBV5-5
J: TRBJ1-5
D: TRBD1
DNA: TGTGCCAGCAGCTTTGCCGGGACAGGGTACCGGAGCAATCAGCCCCAGCATTTT
CDR3: CASSFAGTGYRSNQPQHF

size: once
length: 15
V: TRBV28
J: TRBJ2-7
D: TRBD1
DNA: TGTGCCAGCAGTCCTCAGACAGGGCTTAGGGACGAGCAGTACTTC
CDR3: CASSPQTGLRDEQYF

size: -
length: 14
V: TRBV7-8
J: TRBJ2-7
D: TRBD2
DNA: TGTGCCAGCAGCCCCACGGGGGGGAAGCGCGAGCAGTACTTC
CDR3: CASSPTGGKREQYF

size: -
length: 16
V: TRBV27
J: TRBJ2-7
D: TRBD1
DNA: TGTGCCAGCAGTCACCAGACAGGGGTCTTAACCTACGAGCAGTACTTC
CDR3: CASSHQTGVLTYEQYF

size: -
length: 14
V: TRBV5-1
J: TRBJ2-3
D: -
DNA: TGCGCCAGCAGCTTAACAGGGCCAACAGATACGCAGTATTTT
CDR3: CASSLTGPTDTQYF

size: -
length: 15
V: TRBV6-2/TRBV6-3
J: TRBJ2-3
D: -
DNA: TGTGCCAGCAGTTCTCCCGGGACTAGCACAGATACGCAGTATTTT
CDR3: CASSSPGTSTDTQYF

size: -
length: 13
V: TRBV2
J: TRBJ2-7
D: -
DNA: TGTGCCAGCAAGCCCGGACAGTTTTACGAGCAGTACTTC
CDR3: CASKPGQFYEQYF

size: -
length: 13
V: TRBV5-1
J: TRBJ1-4
D: -
DNA: TGCGCCAGCAGCTTGGGCAGGGGAGAAAAACTGTTTTTT
CDR3: CASSLGRGEKLFF

size: -
length: 14
V: TRBV5-5
J: TRBJ2-1
D: TRBD2
DNA: TGTGCCAGCTTAGGCGGGGGGGCCCACAATGAGCAGTTCTTC
CDR3: CASLGGGAHNEQFF

size: -
length: 13
V: TRBV27
J: TRBJ1-1
D: -
DNA: TGTGCCAGCAGCTCAACAGGGCTTACTGAAGCTTTCTTT
CDR3: CASSSTGLTEAFF

size: -
length: 12
V: TRBV4-3
J: TRBJ2-7
D: -
DNA: TGCGCCAGCAGCCAAGGGGCATCGGCGCAGTACTTC
CDR3: CASSQGASAQYF

size: -
length: 18
V: TRBV10-3
J: TRBJ1-6
D: TRBD1
DNA: TGTGCCATCAGTGCTCGCGGGGGTACCGGGACAGGGGTGTCACCCCTCCACTTT
CDR3: CAISARGGTGTGVSPLHF

size: once
length: 15
V: TRBV9
J: TRBJ1-6
D: TRBD1
DNA: TGTGCCAGCAGCGTAGGTACAGGGGTAGAATCACCCCTCCACTTT
CDR3: CASSVGTGVESPLHF

size: -
length: 11
V: TRBV29-1
J: TRBJ2-1
D: TRBD2
DNA: TGCAGCGTTCAGCGGGGCTATGAGCAGTTCTTC
CDR3: CSVQRGYEQFF

size: -
length: 15
V: TRBV24-1
J: TRBJ2-2
D: TRBD1
DNA: TGTGCCACCAGTGCTCAGGCAGGGGGCTCCGGGGAGCTGTTTTTT
CDR3: CATSAQAGGSGELFF

size: -
length: 15
V: TRBV6-5
J: TRBJ2-2
D: -
DNA: TGTGCCAGCAGTTACGCTTTCACAGAGCTCGGGGAGCTGTTTTTT
CDR3: CASSYAFTELGELFF

size: -
length: 16
V: TRBV10-1
J: TRBJ2-1
D: -
DNA: TGCGCCAGCAGACTCCCCGGGATAAGCTCCTACAATGAGCAGTTCTTC
CDR3: CASRLPGISSYNEQFF

size: many
length: 15
V: TRBV4-2
J: TRBJ2-3
D: -
DNA: TGTGCCAGCAGCCAAGATCGAGGGGGGGCAGATACGCAGTATTTT
CDR3: CASSQDRGGADTQYF

size: -
length: 17
V: TRBV18
J: TRBJ2-5
D: TRBD2
DNA: TGTGCCAGCTCACCACGTGGAAGCGGGGGGGCCCAAGAGACCCAGTACTTC
CDR3: CASSPRGSGGAQETQYF

size: -
length: 16
V: TRBV6-5
J: TRBJ1-1
D: TRBD1
DNA: TGTGCCAGCAGTTACCCTTCCGACAGGGGTGGCACTGAAGCTTTCTTT
CDR3: CASSYPSDRGGTEAFF

size: -
length: 15
V: TRBV6-1
J: TRBJ2-3
D: TRBD2
DNA: TGTGCCAGCAGTGAAATACTAGCGGGGTATTATACGCAGTATTTT
CDR3: CASSEILAGYYTQYF

size: -
length: 12
V: TRBV9
J: TRBJ1-2
D: -
DNA: TGTGCCAGCAGCGGCAGGGCGATTGGCTACACCTTC
CDR3: CASSGRAIGYTF

size: -
length: 16
V: TRBV6-2/TRBV6-3
J: TRBJ1-1
D: -
DNA: TGTGCCAGCAGTTACCCCGGGATGGGGGGAGACACTGAAGCTTTCTTT
CDR3: CASSYPGMGGDTEAFF

size: -
length: 14
V: TRBV3-1/TRBV3-2
J: TRBJ1-6
D: -
DNA: TGTGCCAGCAGCCTCAGGGGTGGGAATTCACCCCTCCACTTT
CDR3: CASSLRGGNSPLHF

size: once
length: 14
V: TRBV24-1
J: TRBJ2-5
D: -
DNA: TGTGCCACCAGTGATTTGCGGCTCGGGGAGACCCAGTACTTC
CDR3: CATSDLRLGETQYF

size: -
length: 13
V: TRBV7-9
J: TRBJ1-2
D: -
DNA: TGTGCCAGCAGCCGGGGGGACCCGGGGGGCTACACCTTC
CDR3: CASSRGDPGGYTF

size: -
length: 14
V: TRBV2
J: TRBJ1-2
D: -
DNA: TGTGCCAGCACAACGATAACAGGGTCTTATGGCTACACCTTC
CDR3: CASTTITGSYGYTF

size: -
length: 15
V: TRBV7-9
J: TRBJ2-3
D: TRBD2
DNA: TGTGCCAGCAGCTTGGCTAGCGGGGATCCAGATACGCAGTATTTT
CDR3: CASSLASGDPDTQYF

size: -
length: 15
V: TRBV10-1
J: TRBJ2-3
D: -
DNA: TGCGCCAGCAGCGACACAGGTCTTAGCACAGATACGCAGTATTTT
CDR3: CASSDTGLSTDTQYF